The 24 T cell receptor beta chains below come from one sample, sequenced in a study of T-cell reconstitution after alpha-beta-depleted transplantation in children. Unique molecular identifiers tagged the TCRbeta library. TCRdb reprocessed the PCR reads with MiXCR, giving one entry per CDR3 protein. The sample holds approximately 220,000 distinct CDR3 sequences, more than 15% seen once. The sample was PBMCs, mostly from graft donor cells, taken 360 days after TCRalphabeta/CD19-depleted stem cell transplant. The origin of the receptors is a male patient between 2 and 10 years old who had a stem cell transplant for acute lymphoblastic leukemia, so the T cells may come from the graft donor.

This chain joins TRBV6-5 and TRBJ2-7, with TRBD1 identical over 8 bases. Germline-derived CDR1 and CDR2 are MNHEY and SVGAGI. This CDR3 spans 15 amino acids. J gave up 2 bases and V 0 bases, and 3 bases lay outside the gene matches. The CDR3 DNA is TGTGCCAGCAGTTACTCGTCAGGGGGCCCCTACGAGCAGTACTTC. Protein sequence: CASSYSSGGPYEQYF.

The CDR3 here is CASSVDGQPNTEAFF. The CDR3 DNA reads TGTGCCAGCAGCGTAGACGGACAACCGAACACTGAAGCTTTCTTT. The V gene is TRBV9, the J gene TRBJ1-1, with a tentative D call TRBD1 (5 bases). The CDR3 runs 15 residues. Trimming stripped 0 bases from V and 1 base from J, with 10 bases between. Germline lookup yields CDR1 SGDLS and CDR2 YYNGEE.

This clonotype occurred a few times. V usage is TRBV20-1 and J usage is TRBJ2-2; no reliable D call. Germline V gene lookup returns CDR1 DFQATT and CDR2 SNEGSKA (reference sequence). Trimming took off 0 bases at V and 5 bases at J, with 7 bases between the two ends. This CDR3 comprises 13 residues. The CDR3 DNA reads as TGCAGTGCTAGAGAAGTTTCTACCGGGGAGCTGTTTTTT. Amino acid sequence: CSAREVSTGELFF.

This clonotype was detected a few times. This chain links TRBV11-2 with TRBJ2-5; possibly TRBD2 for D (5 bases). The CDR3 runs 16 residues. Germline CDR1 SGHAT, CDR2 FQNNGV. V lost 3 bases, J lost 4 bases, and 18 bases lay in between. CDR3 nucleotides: TGTGCCAGCAGCTTTAGGGAAGGACTTTTTTCAGAGACCCAGTACTTC. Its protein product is CASSFREGLFSETQYF.

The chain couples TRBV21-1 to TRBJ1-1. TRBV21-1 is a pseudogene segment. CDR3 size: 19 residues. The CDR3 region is CASSKAMEGHQDMNTEAFF. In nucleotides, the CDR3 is TGTGCCAGCAGCAAAGCGATGGAGGGGCACCAAGATATGAACACTGAAGCTTTCTTT.

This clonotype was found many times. CDR3 sequence (DNA): TGCGCCAGCAGCTTTGGACAGGGGAGGCGTTACGATGAAAAACTGTTTTTT. Its translation is CASSFGQGRRYDEKLFF. V and J are TRBV5-1 and TRBJ1-4; 9 positions agree with TRBD1. The CDR3 loop spans 17 amino acids. In germline, CDR1 is SGHRS, CDR2 YFSETQ. V gave up 2 bases and J gave up 6 bases; unmatched junction bases: 11.

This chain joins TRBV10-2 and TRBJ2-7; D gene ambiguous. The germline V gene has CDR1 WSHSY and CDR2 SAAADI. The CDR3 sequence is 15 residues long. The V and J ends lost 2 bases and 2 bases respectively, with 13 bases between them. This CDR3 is CASSEMDFLTYEQYF. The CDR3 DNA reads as TGCGCCAGCAGTGAGATGGATTTTTTGACCTACGAGCAGTACTTC.

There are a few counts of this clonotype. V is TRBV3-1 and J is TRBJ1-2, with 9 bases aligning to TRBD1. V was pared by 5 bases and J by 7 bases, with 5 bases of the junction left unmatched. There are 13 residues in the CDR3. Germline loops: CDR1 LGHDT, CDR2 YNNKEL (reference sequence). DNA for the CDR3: TGTGCCAGCAGCGTACAGGGGGCCTTTGGCTACACCTTC. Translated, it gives CASSVQGAFGYTF.

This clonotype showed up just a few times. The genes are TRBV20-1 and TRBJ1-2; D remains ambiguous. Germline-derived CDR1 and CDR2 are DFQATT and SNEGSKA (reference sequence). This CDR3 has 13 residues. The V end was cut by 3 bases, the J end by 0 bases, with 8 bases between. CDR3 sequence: CSASEGANYGYTF. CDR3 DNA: TGCAGTGCTAGCGAAGGAGCTAACTATGGCTACACCTTC.

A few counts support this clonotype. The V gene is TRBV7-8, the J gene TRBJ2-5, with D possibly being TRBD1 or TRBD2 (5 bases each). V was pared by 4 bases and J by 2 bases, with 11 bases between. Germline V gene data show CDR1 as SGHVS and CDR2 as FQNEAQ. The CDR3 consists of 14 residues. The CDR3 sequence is CASSWGPSQETQYF. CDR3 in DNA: TGTGCCAGCAGCTGGGGACCTTCACAAGAGACCCAGTACTTC.

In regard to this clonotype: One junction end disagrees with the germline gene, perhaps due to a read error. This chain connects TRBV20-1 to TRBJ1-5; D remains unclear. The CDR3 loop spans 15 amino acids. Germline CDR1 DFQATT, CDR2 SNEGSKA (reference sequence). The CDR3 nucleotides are TGCAGTGCTAGGGAGACCCTCGGGAGCAATCTGCCCCAGCATTTT. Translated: CSARETLGSNLPQHF.

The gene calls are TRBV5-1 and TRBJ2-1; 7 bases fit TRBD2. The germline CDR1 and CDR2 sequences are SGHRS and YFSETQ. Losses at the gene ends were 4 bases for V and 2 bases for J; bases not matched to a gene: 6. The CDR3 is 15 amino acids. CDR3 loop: CASSPRERTYNEQFF. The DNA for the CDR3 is TGCGCCAGCAGCCCGCGGGAGAGAACCTACAATGAGCAGTTCTTC.

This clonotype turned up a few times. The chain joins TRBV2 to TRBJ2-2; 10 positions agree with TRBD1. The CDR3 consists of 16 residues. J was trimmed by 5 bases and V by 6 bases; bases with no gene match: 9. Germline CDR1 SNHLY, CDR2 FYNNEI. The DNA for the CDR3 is TGTGCCAGCAGCCCCGACAGGGGGCGAATAACCGGGGAGCTGTTTTTT. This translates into CASSPDRGRITGELFF.

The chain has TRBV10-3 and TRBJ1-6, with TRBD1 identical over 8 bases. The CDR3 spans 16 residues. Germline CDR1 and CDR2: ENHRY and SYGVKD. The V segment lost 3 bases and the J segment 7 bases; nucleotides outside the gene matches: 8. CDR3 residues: CAISDGQGADNSPLHF. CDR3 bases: TGTGCCATCAGTGATGGGCAGGGGGCGGACAATTCACCCCTCCACTTT.

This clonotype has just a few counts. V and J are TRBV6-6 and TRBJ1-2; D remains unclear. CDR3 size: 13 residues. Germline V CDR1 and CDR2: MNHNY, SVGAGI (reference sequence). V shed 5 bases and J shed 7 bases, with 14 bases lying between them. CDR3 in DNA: TGTGCCAGCAGTACCGGCCCCAAGGGTGGCTACACCTTC. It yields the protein CASSTGPKGGYTF.

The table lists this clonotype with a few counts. CDR3 sequence reads: CASSLLQGGSPLHF. The CDR3 DNA is TGTGCCAGCAGTTTACTCCAGGGAGGATCACCCCTCCACTTT. V is TRBV12-3 or TRBV12-4 and J is TRBJ1-6, with D perhaps matching TRBD1 (5 bases). The CDR3 is made up of 14 amino acids. The V end was cut by 2 bases, the J end by 10 bases, with 12 bases between.

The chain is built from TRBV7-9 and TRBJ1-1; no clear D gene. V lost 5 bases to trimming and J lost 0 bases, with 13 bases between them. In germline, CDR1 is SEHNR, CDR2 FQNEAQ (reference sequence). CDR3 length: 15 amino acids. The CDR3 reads CASSPNGWMNTEAFF. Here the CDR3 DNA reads TGTGCCAGCAGCCCTAATGGATGGATGAACACTGAAGCTTTCTTT.

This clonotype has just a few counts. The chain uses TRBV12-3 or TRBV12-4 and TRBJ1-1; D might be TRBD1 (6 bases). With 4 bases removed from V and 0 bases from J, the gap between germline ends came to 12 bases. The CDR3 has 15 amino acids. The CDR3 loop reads CASSSRGHMNTEAFF. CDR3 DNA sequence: TGTGCCAGCAGTTCCCGGGGACATATGAACACTGAAGCTTTCTTT.

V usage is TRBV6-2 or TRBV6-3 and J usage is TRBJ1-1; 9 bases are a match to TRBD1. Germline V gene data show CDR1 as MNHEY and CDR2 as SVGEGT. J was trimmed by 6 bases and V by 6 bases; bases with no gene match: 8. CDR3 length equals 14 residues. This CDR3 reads CASSTGQGIAEAFF. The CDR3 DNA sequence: TGTGCCAGCAGCACGGGACAGGGAATAGCTGAAGCTTTCTTT.

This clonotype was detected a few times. The CDR3 region has the DNA TGTGCCAGCACCTTTTCTAGCACAGATACGCAGTATTTT. Protein product: CASTFSSTDTQYF. V gene TRBV12-3 or TRBV12-4 combines with J gene TRBJ2-3; no clear D. The V end was cut by 7 bases, the J end by 0 bases, with 8 bases between. The CDR3 length is 13 residues.

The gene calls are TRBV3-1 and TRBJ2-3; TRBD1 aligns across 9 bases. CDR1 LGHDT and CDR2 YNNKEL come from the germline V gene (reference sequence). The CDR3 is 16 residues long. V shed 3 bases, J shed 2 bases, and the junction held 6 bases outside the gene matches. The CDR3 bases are TGTGCCAGCAGCCAGGGGACAGGGAGCTCCACAGATACGCAGTATTTT. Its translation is CASSQGTGSSTDTQYF.

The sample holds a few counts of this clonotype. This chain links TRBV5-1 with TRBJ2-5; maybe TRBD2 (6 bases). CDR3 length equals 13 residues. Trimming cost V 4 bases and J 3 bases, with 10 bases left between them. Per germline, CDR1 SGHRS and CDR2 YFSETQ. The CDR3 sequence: CASSPPGEETQYF. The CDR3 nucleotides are TGCGCCAGCAGCCCCCCGGGGGAAGAGACCCAGTACTTC.

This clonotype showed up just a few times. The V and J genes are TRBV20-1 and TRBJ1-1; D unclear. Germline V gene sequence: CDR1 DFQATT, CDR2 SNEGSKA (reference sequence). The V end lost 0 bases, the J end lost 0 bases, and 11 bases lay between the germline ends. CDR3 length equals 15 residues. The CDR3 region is CSARDPRGVNTEAFF. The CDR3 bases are TGCAGTGCTAGAGATCCCCGTGGAGTGAACACTGAAGCTTTCTTT.

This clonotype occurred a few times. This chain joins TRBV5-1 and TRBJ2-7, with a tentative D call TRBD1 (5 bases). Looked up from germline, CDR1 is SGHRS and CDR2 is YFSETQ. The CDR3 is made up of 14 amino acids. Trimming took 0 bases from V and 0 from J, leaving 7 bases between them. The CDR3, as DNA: TGCGCCAGCAGCTTGGACGGACACTCCTACGAGCAGTACTTC. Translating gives CASSLDGHSYEQYF.